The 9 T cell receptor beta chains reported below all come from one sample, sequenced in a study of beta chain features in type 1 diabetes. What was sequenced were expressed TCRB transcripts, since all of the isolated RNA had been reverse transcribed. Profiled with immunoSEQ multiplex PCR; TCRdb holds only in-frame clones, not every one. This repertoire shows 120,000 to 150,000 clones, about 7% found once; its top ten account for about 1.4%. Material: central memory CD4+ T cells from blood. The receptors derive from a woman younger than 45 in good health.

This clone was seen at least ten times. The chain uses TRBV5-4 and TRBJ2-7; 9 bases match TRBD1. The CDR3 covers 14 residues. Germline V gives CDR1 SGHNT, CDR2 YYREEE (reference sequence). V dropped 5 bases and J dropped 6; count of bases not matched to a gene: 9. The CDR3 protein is CASSLQGAHGEQYF. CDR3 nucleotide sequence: TGTGCCAGCAGTTTACAGGGGGCGCATGGCGAGCAGTACTTC.

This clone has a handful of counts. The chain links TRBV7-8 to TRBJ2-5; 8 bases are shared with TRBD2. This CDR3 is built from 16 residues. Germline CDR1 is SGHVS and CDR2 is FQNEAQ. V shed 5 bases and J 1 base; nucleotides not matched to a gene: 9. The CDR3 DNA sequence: TGTGCCAGCAGCCCCGGGAGGGTATTTAGCCAAGAGACCCAGTACTTC. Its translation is CASSPGRVFSQETQYF.

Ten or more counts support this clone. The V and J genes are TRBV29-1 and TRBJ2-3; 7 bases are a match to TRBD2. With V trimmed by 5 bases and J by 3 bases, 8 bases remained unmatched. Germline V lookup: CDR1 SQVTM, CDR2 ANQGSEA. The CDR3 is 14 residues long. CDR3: CSVRQGLNTDTQYF. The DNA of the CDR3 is TGCAGCGTTCGCCAGGGACTAAATACAGATACGCAGTATTTT.

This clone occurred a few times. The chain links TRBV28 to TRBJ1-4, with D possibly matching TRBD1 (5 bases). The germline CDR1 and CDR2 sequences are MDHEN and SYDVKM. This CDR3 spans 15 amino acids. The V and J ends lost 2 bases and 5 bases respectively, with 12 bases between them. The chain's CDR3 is CASSLRRQTNEKLFF. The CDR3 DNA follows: TGTGCCAGCAGTTTACGTCGACAGACAAATGAAAAACTGTTTTTT.

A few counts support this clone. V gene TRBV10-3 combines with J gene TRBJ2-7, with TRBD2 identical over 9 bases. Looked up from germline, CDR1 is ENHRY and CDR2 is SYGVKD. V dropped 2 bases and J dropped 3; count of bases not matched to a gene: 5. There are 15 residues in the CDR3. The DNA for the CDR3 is TGTGCCATCAGTGAGGAAGCGGGAGGCGACTACGAGCAGTACTTC. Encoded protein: CAISEEAGGDYEQYF.

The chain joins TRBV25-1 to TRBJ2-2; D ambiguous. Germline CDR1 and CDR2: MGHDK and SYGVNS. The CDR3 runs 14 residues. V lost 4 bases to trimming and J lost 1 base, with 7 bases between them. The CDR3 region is CASSARQNTGELFF. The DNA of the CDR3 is TGTGCCAGCAGTGCCCGACAGAACACCGGGGAGCTGTTTTTT.

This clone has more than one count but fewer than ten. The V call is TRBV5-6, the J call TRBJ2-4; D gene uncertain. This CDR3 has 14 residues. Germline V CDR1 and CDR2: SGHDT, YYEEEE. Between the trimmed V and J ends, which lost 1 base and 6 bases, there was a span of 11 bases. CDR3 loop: CASSLHESGNIQYF. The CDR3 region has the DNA TGTGCCAGCAGCTTGCACGAATCGGGAAACATTCAGTACTTC. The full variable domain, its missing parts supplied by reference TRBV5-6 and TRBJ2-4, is DAGVTQSPTHLIKTRGQQVTLRCSPKSGHDTVSWYQQALGQGPQFIFQYYEEEERQRGNFPDRFSGHQFPNYSSELNVNALLLGDSALYLCASSLHESGNIQYFGAGTRLSVL.

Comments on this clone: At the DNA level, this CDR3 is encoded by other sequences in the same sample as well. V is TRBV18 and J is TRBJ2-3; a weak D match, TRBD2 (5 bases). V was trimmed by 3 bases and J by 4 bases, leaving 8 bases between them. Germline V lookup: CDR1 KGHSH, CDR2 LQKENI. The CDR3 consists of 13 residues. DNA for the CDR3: TGTGCCAGCTCACCGACCGGGGCAGATACGCAGTATTTT. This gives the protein CASSPTGADTQYF.

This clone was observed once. DNA for the CDR3: TGCACCAGCAGCTTCGGGACTAGCGGGAGTGCGGATACGCAGTATTTT. Its protein is CTSSFGTSGSADTQYF. The V call is TRBV1, the J call TRBJ2-3; TRBD2, as called in the table, went unchecked against the DNA. TRBV1 is tagged as a pseudogene. The CDR3 totals 16 residues.